This T cell receptor beta chain was captured in a study of control samples from healthy donors and cancer patients. From germline, CDR1 is SGDLS and CDR2 YYNGEE. V was clipped by 0 bases and J by 11 bases; unmatched bases: 19. There are 17 residues in the CDR3. Clones were sequenced by immunoSEQ multiplex PCR, and TCRdb holds only the in-frame ones, with some missing. The top ten clones hold 3% to 3.5% of a sample with about 130,000 clones, roughly 84% of them seen once. This clonotype was obtained from a man aged 50-59 years in good health. The rearrangement uses TRBV9 and TRBJ1-1, with 7 nucleotides matching TRBD1. The source material was blood. CDR3 bases: TGTGCCAGCAGCGTAGGGAGTCTAGGGCAGGGGGATCACAGGGCTTTCTTT. As protein: CASSVGSLGQGDHRAFF.